This T cell receptor (beta chain) was sequenced during a study of T cell responses to AZD1222 COVID-19 vaccine. Clones were sequenced by immunoSEQ multiplex PCR, and TCRdb holds only the in-frame ones, with some missing. The data show approximately 70,000 clones, with around 82% seen just once and roughly 5.4% held by the top ten. For this clone: Its antigen is not known.

Broader study findings: White British donors predominated, females outnumbered males, and clonal diversity was possibly underestimated. Repertoire samples came only from after the peak T cell response.

Trimming cost V 4 bases and J 0 bases, with 8 bases left between them. Germline V CDR1 and CDR2: SGHRS, YFSETQ. The CDR3 loop spans 14 amino acids. Specimen: peripheral blood, collected on day 0 of AZD1222 vaccination. This clonotype originated in an adult in good health. V usage is TRBV5-1 and J usage is TRBJ1-5, with D perhaps matching TRBD1 (6 bases). The CDR3 reads CASSPDSSNQPQHF. CDR3 sequence (DNA): TGCGCCAGCAGCCCGGACAGTAGCAATCAGCCCCAGCATTTT. Complete variable domain (other parts from reference TRBV5-1 and TRBJ1-5): KAGVTQTPRYLIKTRGQQVTLSCSPISGHRSVSWYQQTPGQGLQFLFEYFSETQRNKGNFPGRFSGRQFSNSRSEMNVSTLELGDSALYLCASSPDSSNQPQHFGDGTRLSIL.